This is a list of T cell receptor beta chains from one sample in a study of CD8 T cells in Susac syndrome. One entry per CDR3 protein results from TCRdb running MiXCR on the immunoSEQ multiplex PCR reads. The data show about 150,000 distinct CDR3 sequences, roughly 96% seen once. Sequencing used CD4+ T cells from PBMCs. These receptors all stem from a human donor with Susac syndrome. Both conserved end residues are part of each CDR3. A D gene is named only where the DNA matches it firmly. Size tells how often a clone was seen (once, few, many) or the class of an expanded clone, and some rows leave it out.

>once|TRBJ2-7|TRBV6-5|-
TGTGCCAGCCAAGACGGGGTTGGGTACGAGCAGTACTTC
CASQDGVGYEQYF
>-|TRBJ1-4|TRBV5-1|-
TGCGCCAGCAGCTTGGGACGGACAGCAACTAATGAAAAACTGTTTTTT
CASSLGRTATNEKLFF
>-|TRBJ2-4|TRBV5-1|-
TGCGCCAGCAGCTTGGAATCGGGTCTAGCCAAAAACATTCAGTACTTC
CASSLESGLAKNIQYF
>-|TRBJ2-4|TRBV4-3|-
TGCGCCAGCAGCCAAGAGTTTAAGGGGCGGGAAAACATTCAGTACTTC
CASSQEFKGRENIQYF
>-|TRBJ2-7|TRBV7-9|-
TGTGCCAGCAGCTTAGCCCTCACCGGAGATGTCCACGAGCAGTACTTC
CASSLALTGDVHEQYF
>-|TRBJ1-6|TRBV12-3/TRBV12-4|-
TGTGCCAGCAGTTCGTCGGTTCGGAATTCACCCCTCCACTTT
CASSSSVRNSPLHF
>few|TRBJ2-7|TRBV29-1|-
TGCAGCGCCGGGGCGGCCTACGAGCAGTACTTC
CSAGAAYEQYF
>-|TRBJ1-5|TRBV28|-
TGTGCCAGCAGTTTAAGACACGGGGACTATCAGCCCCAGCATTTT
CASSLRHGDYQPQHF
>-|TRBJ2-2|TRBV7-2|-
TGTGCCAGCACCCCCGGGGCTCTGAACACCGGGGAGCTGTTTTTT
CASTPGALNTGELFF
>-|TRBJ1-1|TRBV25-1|-
TGTGCCAGCAGTAATCTGAACACTGAAGCTTTCTTT
CASSNLNTEAFF
>-|TRBJ2-3|TRBV12-3/TRBV12-4|TRBD2
TGTGCCAGCCAGTCTAGCGGGGTTCAAAATACGCAGTATTTT
CASQSSGVQNTQYF
>-|TRBJ1-2|TRBV5-4|-
TGTGCCAGCAGCCGACCCGGGGATTCTAACTATGGCTACACCTTC
CASSRPGDSNYGYTF
>-|TRBJ1-4|TRBV15|-
TGTGCCACCAGCAGTTCCGGTTCAGGGGAGGGTAAACTGTTTTTT
CATSSSGSGEGKLFF
>-|TRBJ1-2|TRBV4-2|TRBD1
TGTGCCAGCAGCCAAGTCGACAGGGAAGATGGCTACACCTTC
CASSQVDREDGYTF
>-|TRBJ1-1|TRBV5-6|TRBD1
TGTGCCAGCAGCTTGGGCCGGGACAGGATTCAGGCTTTCTTT
CASSLGRDRIQAFF
>-|TRBJ1-1|TRBV2|-
TGTGCCAGAGGATCGGGTAACACTGAAGCTTTCTTT
CARGSGNTEAFF
>-|TRBJ2-1|TRBV20-1|-
TGCAGTGCTAGAGTTAGGATGAGGACGTGGAATGAGCAGTTCTTC
CSARVRMRTWNEQFF
>-|TRBJ2-7|TRBV3-1|-
TGTGCCAGCAGCCCCTGGGACTCACTCTCCTACGAGCAGTACTTC
CASSPWDSLSYEQYF
>-|TRBJ2-1|TRBV11-1|-
TGTGCCAGCAGCTTAGACGGCAGGGGCTACAATGAGCAGTTCTTC
CASSLDGRGYNEQFF
>-|TRBJ2-7|TRBV6-5|TRBD1
TGTGCCAGTTTTACAGGGGGCGAGCAGTACTTC
CASFTGGEQYF
>-|TRBJ2-1|TRBV20-1|-
TGCAGTGCTAGAGATGGGGCGGGGGCCCACAATGAGCAGTTCTTC
CSARDGAGAHNEQFF
>-|TRBJ2-4|TRBV15|-
TGTGCCACCAGCAGAGATGGAAACATTCAGTACTTC
CATSRDGNIQYF
>-|TRBJ1-2|TRBV20-1|-
TGCAGTGCTAGAGTAACAGGGCGACCGCCTAACTATGGCTACACCTTC
CSARVTGRPPNYGYTF
>-|TRBJ2-1|TRBV20-1|-
TGCAGTGCTGACGACTCCTACAATGAGCAGTTCTTC
CSADDSYNEQFF
>-|TRBJ2-7|TRBV6-6|-
TGTGCCAGCAGAACGGACGGGATGTCACGCGAGCAGTACTTC
CASRTDGMSREQYF
>-|TRBJ2-7|TRBV11-2|-
TGTGCCAGCAGCTTAGACGACCGTACGCAGCAGTACTTC
CASSLDDRTQQYF
>-|TRBJ1-6|TRBV2|-
TGTGCCAGACGGGTGGAGGGGAGTTCACCCCTCCACTTT
CARRVEGSSPLHF
>once|TRBJ1-5|TRBV7-8|-
TGTGCCAGCAGCTTAGTGCCGGGGACCCAGCATTTT
CASSLVPGTQHF
>-|TRBJ2-1|TRBV4-1|-
TGCGCCAGCAGGGGCAGGGATCCTTACAATGAGCAATTCTTC
CASRGRDPYNEQFF
>-|TRBJ2-7|TRBV12-3/TRBV12-4|-
TGTGCCAGCAGCCCCTCTCCCAGGCGGGCCGAGCAGTACTTC
CASSPSPRRAEQYF
>-|TRBJ1-3|TRBV27|-
TGTGCCAGCAGTCCCGGGGGACTCTCTGGAAACACCATATATTTT
CASSPGGLSGNTIYF
>once|TRBJ1-2|TRBV7-3|-
TGTGCCAGCAGTTCTGTGGCGAACGACTATGGCTACACCTTC
CASSSVANDYGYTF
>-|TRBJ2-1|TRBV5-4|TRBD2
TGTGCCAGCAGCTTTCCCGCGGGAGCGGGGGCCATGGATGAGCAGTTCTTC
CASSFPAGAGAMDEQFF
>-|TRBJ2-5|TRBV25-1|-
TGTGCCAGCAGTGATGACGCCCAAGAGACCCAGTACTTC
CASSDDAQETQYF
>-|TRBJ2-1|TRBV6-5|-
TGTGCCAGCAGTTACCACAGACAATACAATGAGCAGTTCTTC
CASSYHRQYNEQFF
>-|TRBJ1-4|TRBV20-1|-
TGCAGTGCTATAACAGGGACTAATGAAAAACTGTTTTTT
CSAITGTNEKLFF
>-|TRBJ2-6|TRBV2|TRBD1
TGTGCCAGCAGTACAGGGGCGCTGTCTGGGGCCAACGTCCTGACTTTC
CASSTGALSGANVLTF
>-|TRBJ1-5|TRBV29-1|-
TGCAGCGTTGGCACAGATAGCAATCAGCCCCAGCATTTT
CSVGTDSNQPQHF
>-|TRBJ2-3|TRBV20-1|TRBD2
TGCAGTGCTAGAGTGGGACTAGCATCAGATACGCAGTATTTT
CSARVGLASDTQYF
>-|TRBJ1-5|TRBV9|TRBD1
TGTGCCAGCAGCCCCCGGACAGGGGAAGATGGGCCCCAGCATTTT
CASSPRTGEDGPQHF
>-|TRBJ1-5|TRBV29-1|-
TGCAGCGTTGGGGTAGGGGGTAAACAGCCCCAGCATTTT
CSVGVGGKQPQHF
>-|TRBJ2-4|TRBV12-3/TRBV12-4|TRBD1
TGTGCCAGCAGTTTGGGGGACAGTGCCCAGTACTTC
CASSLGDSAQYF
>-|TRBJ2-4|TRBV5-4|-
TGTGCCAGCAGCTTGGTTGGGGCCCGGGACATTCAGTACTTC
CASSLVGARDIQYF
>-|TRBJ1-1|TRBV5-1|TRBD1
TGCGCCAGCAGCTTGAGGGACAGCCCTGTCGCTGAAGCTTTCTTT
CASSLRDSPVAEAFF
>-|TRBJ2-3|TRBV12-3/TRBV12-4|TRBD1
TGTGCCAGCAGTCTCCGGACAGGGGGCACGGATACGCAGTATTTT
CASSLRTGGTDTQYF
>-|TRBJ2-3|TRBV7-2|-
TGTGCCAGCAGCTATCGGACGGCCGACACAGATACGCAGTATTTT
CASSYRTADTDTQYF
>-|TRBJ2-5|TRBV4-3|-
TGCGCCAGCAGCCAAGATTTAGGCTTTCGAGAGACCCAGTACTTC
CASSQDLGFRETQYF
>-|TRBJ1-3|TRBV27|-
TGTGCCAGCAGTTTTTCCTCTGGAAACACCATATATTTT
CASSFSSGNTIYF
>-|TRBJ1-6|TRBV7-2|-
TGTGCCAGCAGCGCCCAGGATGGGGGCAGCTCACCCCTCCACTTT
CASSAQDGGSSPLHF
>-|TRBJ2-7|TRBV7-2|TRBD2
TGTGCCAGCAGCTCGGGACTAGCGAGGTACTACGAGCAGTACTTC
CASSSGLARYYEQYF
>-|TRBJ1-5|TRBV12-3/TRBV12-4|-
TGTGCCAGCAGTTTGTTAGACGGCAATCAGCCCCAGCATTTT
CASSLLDGNQPQHF
>-|TRBJ2-3|TRBV3-1|-
TGTGCCAGCAAAGCCGCAGATACGCAGTATTTT
CASKAADTQYF
>-|TRBJ2-7|TRBV7-9|TRBD2
TGTGCCAGCAGCTTAACCGGGACTAGCCACGAGCAGTACTTC
CASSLTGTSHEQYF